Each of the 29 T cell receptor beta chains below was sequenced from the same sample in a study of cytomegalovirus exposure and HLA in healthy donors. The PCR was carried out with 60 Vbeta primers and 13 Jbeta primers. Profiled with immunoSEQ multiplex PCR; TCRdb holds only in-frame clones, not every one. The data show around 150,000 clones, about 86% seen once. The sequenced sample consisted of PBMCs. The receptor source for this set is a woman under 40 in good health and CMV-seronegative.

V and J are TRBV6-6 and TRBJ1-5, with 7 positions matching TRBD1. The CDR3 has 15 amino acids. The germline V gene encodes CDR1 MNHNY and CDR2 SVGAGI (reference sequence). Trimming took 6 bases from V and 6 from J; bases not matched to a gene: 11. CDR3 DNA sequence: TGTGCCAGCAGGCGACAGGGCAGGGTCGTTCAGCCCCAGCATTTT. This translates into CASRRQGRVVQPQHF.

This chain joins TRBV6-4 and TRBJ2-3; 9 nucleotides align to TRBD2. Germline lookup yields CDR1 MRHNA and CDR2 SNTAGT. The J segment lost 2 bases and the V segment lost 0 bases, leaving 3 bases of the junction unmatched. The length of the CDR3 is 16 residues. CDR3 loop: CASSDSGGGATDTQYF. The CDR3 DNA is TGTGCCAGCAGTGACTCCGGCGGGGGGGCCACAGATACGCAGTATTTT.

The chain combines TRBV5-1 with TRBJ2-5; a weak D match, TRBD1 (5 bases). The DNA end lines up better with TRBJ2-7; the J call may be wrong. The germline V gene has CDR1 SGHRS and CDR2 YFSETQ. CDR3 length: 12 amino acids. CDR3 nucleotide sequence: TGCGCCAGCAGCGGGGCTAGTGCCGAGCAGTACTTC. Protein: CASSGASAEQYF.

CDR3 in amino acids: CASSLAGRGRSPLHF. CDR3 nucleotide sequence: TGCGCCAGCAGCTTGGCAGGCAGGGGGCGATCACCCCTCCACTTT. V gene TRBV5-1 combines with J gene TRBJ1-6, with TRBD1 matching 8 bases. The CDR3 covers 15 residues. Trimming at V came to 0 bases and at J to 10 bases, leaving 6 bases not matched to a gene. The V gene's germline CDR1 is SGHRS and CDR2 YFSETQ.

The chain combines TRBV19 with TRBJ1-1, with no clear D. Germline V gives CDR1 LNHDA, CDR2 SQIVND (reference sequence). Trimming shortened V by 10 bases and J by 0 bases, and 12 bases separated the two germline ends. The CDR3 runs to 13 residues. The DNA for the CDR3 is TGTGCCATTTCGATAAGCATGAACACTGAAGCTTTCTTT. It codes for CAISISMNTEAFF. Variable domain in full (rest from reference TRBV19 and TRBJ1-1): DGGITQSPKYLFRKEGQNVTLSCEQNLNHDAMYWYRQDPGQGLRLIYYSQIVNDFQKGDIAEGYSVSREKKESFPLTVTSAQKNPTAFYLCAISISMNTEAFFGQGTRLTVV.

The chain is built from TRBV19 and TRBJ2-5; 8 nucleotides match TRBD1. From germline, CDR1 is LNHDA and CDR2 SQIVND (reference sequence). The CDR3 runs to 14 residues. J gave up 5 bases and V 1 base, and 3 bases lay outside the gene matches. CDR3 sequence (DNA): TGTGCCAGTAGTATAGGGACAGGGCGGGAGACCCAGTACTTC. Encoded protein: CASSIGTGRETQYF.

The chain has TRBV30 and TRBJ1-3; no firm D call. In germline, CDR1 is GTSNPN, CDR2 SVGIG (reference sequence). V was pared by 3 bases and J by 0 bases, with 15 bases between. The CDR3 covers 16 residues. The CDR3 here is CAWSPPPRSSGNTIYF. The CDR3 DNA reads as TGTGCCTGGAGCCCGCCCCCTCGGAGCTCTGGAAACACCATATATTTT.

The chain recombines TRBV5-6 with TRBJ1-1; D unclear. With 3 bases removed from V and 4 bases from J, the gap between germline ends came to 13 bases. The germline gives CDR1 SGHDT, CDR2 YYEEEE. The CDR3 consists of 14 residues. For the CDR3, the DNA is TGTGCCAGCAGCTCCTCCAAAGGGAGCACTGAAGCTTTCTTT. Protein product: CASSSSKGSTEAFF.

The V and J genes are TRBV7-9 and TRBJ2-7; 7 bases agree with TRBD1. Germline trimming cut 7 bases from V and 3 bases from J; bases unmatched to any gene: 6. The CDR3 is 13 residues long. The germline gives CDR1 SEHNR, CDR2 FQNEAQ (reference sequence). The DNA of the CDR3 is TGTGCCAGCACCCCGGGGACAGACTACGAGCAGTACTTC. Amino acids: CASTPGTDYEQYF.

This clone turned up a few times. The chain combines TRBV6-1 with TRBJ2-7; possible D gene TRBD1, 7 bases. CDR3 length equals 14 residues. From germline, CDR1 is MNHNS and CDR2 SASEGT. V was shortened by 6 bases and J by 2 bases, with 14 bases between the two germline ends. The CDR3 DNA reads TGTGCCAGCAGGAACAGGGGAGGTCCCTACGAGCAGTACTTC. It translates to CASRNRGGPYEQYF.

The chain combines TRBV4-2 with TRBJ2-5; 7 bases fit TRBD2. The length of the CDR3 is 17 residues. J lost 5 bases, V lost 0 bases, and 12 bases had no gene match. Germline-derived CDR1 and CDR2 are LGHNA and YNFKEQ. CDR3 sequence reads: CASSQDPRGREYETQYF. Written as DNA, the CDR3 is TGTGCCAGCAGCCAAGACCCCCGAGGGCGGGAGTATGAGACCCAGTACTTC.

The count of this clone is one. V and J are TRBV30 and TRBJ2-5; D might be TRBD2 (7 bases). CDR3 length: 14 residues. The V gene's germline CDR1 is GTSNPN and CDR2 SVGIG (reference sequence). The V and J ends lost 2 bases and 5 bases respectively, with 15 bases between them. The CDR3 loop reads CAWSRGGGPETQYF. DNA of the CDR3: TGTGCCTGGAGTCGAGGGGGGGGTCCGGAGACCCAGTACTTC.

The CDR3 coding sequence is TGTGCCAGCAGCCAGACAGGGGGATCCTATAATTCACCCCTCCACTTT. Protein product: CASSQTGGSYNSPLHF. This rearrangement joins TRBV5-8 to TRBJ1-6, with TRBD1 matching over 9 bases. V trimming: 4 bases; J trimming: 1 base; junction bases outside the gene matches: 3. CDR1 and CDR2 (germline): SGHTS, YDEGEE. The CDR3 length is 16 residues.

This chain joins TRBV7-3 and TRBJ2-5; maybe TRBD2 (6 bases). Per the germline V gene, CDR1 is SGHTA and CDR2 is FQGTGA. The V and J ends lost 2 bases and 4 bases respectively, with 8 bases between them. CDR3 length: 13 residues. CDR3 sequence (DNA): TGTGCCAGCAGCTTAGGGGGAGGAGAGACCCAGTACTTC. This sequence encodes CASSLGGGETQYF.

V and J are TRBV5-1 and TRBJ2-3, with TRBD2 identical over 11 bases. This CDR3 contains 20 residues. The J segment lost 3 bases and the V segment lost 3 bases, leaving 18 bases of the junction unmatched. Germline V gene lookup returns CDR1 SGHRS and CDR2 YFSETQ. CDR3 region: CASSSPGLAAARLRTDTQYF. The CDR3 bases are TGCGCCAGCAGCTCCCCGGGACTAGCGGCGGCGAGACTGAGGACAGATACGCAGTATTTT.

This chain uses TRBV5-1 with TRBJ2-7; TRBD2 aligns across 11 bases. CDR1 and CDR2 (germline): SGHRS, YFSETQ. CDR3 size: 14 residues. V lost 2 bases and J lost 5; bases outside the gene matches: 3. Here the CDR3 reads CASSFTSGSHEQYF. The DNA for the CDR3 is TGCGCCAGCAGCTTCACTAGCGGGAGCCACGAGCAGTACTTC.

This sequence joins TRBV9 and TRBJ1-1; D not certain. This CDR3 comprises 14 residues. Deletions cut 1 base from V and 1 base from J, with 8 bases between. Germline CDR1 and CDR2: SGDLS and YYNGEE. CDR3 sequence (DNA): TGTGCCAGCAGCGTATTGGCAGAGAACACTGAAGCTTTCTTT. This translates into CASSVLAENTEAFF.

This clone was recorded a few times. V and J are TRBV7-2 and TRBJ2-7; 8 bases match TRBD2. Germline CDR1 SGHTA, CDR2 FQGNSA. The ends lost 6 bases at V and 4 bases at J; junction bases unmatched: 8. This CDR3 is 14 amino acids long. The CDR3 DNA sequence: TGTGCCAGCAGGCGGGGGGAGGGCCGATACGAGCAGTACTTC. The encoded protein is CASRRGEGRYEQYF.

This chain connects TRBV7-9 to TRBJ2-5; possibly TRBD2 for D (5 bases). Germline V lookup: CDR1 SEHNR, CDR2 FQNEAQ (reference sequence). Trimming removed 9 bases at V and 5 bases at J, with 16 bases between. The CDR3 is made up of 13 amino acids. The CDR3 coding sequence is TGTGCCAGTTCCGGGGTCCCTTTTGAGACCCAGTACTTC. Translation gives CASSGVPFETQYF.

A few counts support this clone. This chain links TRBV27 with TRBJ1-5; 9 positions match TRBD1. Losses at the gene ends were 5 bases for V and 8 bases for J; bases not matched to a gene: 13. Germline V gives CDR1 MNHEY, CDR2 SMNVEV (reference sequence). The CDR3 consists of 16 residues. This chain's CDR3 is CASSPGQGEGLKPQHF. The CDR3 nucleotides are TGTGCCAGCAGTCCGGGACAGGGAGAAGGATTAAAGCCCCAGCATTTT.

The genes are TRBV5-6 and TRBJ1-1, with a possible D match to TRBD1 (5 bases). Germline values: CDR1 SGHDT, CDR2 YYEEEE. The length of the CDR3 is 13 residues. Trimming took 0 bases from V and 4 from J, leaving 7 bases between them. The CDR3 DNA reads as TGTGCCAGCAGCTTGGGGGGGGGCACTGAAGCTTTCTTT. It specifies CASSLGGGTEAFF. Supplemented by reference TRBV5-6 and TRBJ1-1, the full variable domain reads DAGVTQSPTHLIKTRGQQVTLRCSPKSGHDTVSWYQQALGQGPQFIFQYYEEEERQRGNFPDRFSGHQFPNYSSELNVNALLLGDSALYLCASSLGGGTEAFFGQGTRLTVV.

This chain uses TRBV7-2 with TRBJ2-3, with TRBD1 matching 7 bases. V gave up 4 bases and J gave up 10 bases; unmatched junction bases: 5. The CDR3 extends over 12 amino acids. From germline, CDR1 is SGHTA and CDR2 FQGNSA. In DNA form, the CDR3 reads TGTGCCAGCAGCTGGAGACAGGGCTCGCAGTATTTT. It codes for CASSWRQGSQYF.

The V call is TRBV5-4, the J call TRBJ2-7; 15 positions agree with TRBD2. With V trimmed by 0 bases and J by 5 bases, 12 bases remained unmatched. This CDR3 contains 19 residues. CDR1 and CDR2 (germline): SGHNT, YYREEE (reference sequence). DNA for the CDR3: TGTGCCAGCAGCTTGGCCGGACTAGCGGGGGGGCCGCAGTTCCACGAGCAGTACTTC. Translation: CASSLAGLAGGPQFHEQYF.

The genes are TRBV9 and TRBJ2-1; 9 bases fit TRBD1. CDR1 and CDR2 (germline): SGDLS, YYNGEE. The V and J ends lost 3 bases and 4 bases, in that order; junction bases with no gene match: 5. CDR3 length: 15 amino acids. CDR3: CASSARDRVYNEQFF. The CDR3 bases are TGTGCCAGCAGCGCCCGGGACAGGGTGTACAATGAGCAGTTCTTC. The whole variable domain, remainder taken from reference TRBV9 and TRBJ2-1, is DSGVTQTPKHLITATGQRVTLRCSPRSGDLSVYWYQQSLDQGLQFLIQYYNGEERAKGNILERFSAQQFPDLHSELNLSSLELGDSALYFCASSARDRVYNEQFFGPGTRLTVL.

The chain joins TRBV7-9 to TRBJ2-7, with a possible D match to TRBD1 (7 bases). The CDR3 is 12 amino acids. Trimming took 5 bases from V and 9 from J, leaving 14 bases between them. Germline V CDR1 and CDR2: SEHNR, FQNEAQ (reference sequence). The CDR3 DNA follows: TGTGCCAGCAGCCAACGACAGGGAGGGCAGTACTTC. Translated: CASSQRQGGQYF.

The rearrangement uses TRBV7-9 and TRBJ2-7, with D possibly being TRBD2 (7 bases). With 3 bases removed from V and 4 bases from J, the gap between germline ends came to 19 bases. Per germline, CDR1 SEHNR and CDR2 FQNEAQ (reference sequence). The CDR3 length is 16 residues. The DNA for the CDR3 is TGTGCCAGCAGCTTCCTAAGGGGGGGCAGGGGTTACGAGCAGTACTTC. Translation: CASSFLRGGRGYEQYF.

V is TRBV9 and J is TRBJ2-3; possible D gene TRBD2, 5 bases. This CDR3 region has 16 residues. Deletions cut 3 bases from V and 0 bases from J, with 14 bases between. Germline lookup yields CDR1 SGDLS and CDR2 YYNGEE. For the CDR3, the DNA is TGTGCCAGCAGCGGAAGATCGGGGATTAGCACAGATACGCAGTATTTT. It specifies CASSGRSGISTDTQYF.

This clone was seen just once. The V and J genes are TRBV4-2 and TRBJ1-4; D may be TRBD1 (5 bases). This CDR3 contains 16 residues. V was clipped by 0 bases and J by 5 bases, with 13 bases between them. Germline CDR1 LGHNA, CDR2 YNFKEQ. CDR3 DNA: TGTGCCAGCAGCCAAGAAAGGGGTGGGGGGAATGAAAAACTGTTTTTT. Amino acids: CASSQERGGGNEKLFF.

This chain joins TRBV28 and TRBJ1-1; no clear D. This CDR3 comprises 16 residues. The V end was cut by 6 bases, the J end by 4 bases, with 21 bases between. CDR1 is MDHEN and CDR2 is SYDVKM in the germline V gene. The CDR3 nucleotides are TGTGCCAGCAGACTCCAACTCTACCGAGGGATCACTGAAGCTTTCTTT. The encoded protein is CASRLQLYRGITEAFF.